This TCR beta chain was documented in a study of CD8 T cells in acute hepatitis C reinfection. Looking at the study overall: TCRbeta of HCV NS3-1073-specific CD8+ T cells was profiled.

Sample time point: naive CD8 control sorted from an acute-time-point sample. The data were produced by immunoSEQ multiplex PCR, yet TCRdb's version contains in-frame clones alone and is incomplete. The sample contains tens of thousands of clones, approximately 87% of which appear only once. Per the germline V gene, CDR1 is SGDLS and CDR2 is YYNGEE. CDR3 length equals 14 residues. Trimming took 0 bases from V and 3 from J, leaving 10 bases between them. The sequence was collected from a man in his thirties or forties with chronic hepatitis C. The sequenced sample was naive CD8+ T cells from PBMCs. The gene calls are TRBV9 and TRBJ2-7; the D gene could be TRBD1 or TRBD2 (5 bases each). The CDR3 is CASSVGGRGYEQYF. The CDR3 nucleotides are TGTGCCAGCAGCGTAGGGGGACGGGGCTACGAGCAGTACTTC.